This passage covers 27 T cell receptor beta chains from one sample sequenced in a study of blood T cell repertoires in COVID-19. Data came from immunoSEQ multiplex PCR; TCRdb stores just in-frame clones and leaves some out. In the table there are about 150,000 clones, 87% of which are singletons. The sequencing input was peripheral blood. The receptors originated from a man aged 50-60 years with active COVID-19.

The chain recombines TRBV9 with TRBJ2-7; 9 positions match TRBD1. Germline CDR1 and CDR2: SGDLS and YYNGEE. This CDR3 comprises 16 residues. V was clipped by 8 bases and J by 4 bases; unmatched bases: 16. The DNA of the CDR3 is TGTGCCAGTAGCTTCGGCCCTGGGACAGGGTTATACGAGCAGTACTTC. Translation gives CASSFGPGTGLYEQYF.

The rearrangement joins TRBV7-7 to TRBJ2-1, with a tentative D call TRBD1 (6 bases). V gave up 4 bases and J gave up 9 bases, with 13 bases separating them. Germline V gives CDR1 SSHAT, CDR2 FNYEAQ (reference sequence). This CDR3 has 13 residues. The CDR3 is CASSYRGTGEQFF. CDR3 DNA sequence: TGTGCCAGCAGCTATAGGGGGACGGGTGAGCAGTTCTTC.

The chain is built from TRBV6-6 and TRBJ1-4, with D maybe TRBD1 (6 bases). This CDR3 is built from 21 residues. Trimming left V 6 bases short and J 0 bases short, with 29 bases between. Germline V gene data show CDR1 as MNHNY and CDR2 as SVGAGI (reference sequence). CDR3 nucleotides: TGTGCCAGCAGCTACGACAGGCCCCGCGTCGCAGTCTTCTCAACTAATGAAAAACTGTTTTTT. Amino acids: CASSYDRPRVAVFSTNEKLFF.

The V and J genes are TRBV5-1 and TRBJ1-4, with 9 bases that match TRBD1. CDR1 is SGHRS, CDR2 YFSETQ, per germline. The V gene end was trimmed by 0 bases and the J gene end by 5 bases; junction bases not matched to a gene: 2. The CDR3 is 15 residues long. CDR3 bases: TGCGCCAGCAGCTTGGCGGGGACAGGGAATGAAAAACTGTTTTTT. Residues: CASSLAGTGNEKLFF.

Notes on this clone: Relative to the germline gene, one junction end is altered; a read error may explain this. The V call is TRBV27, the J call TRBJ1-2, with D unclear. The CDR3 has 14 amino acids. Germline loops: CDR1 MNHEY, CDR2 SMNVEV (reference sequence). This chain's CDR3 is CASSFAGKTPLYYF. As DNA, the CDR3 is TGTGCCAGCAGTTTTGCGGGCAAAACACCCCTTTATTACTTC.

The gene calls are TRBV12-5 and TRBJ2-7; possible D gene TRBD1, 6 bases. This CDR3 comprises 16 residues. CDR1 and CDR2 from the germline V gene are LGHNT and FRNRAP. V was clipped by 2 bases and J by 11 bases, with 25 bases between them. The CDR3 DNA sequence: TGTGCTAGTGGTTTGAATTCCCGCCCGGGACAACTACGAAAGTACTTC. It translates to CASGLNSRPGQLRKYF.

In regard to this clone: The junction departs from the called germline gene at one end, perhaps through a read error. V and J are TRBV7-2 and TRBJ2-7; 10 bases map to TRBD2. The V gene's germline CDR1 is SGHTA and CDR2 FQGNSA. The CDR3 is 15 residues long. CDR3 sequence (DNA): TGTGCCAGCAGCTTAGGGCCTAGCGGGGGTTACGAGCAGTGCTTC. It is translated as CASSLGPSGGYEQCF.

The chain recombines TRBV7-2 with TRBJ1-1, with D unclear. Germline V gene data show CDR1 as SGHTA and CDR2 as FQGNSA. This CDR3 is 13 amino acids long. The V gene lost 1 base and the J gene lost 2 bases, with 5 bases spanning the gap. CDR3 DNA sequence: TGTGCCAGCAGCTTAGGAGAAAACACTGAAGCTTTCTTT. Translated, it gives CASSLGENTEAFF.

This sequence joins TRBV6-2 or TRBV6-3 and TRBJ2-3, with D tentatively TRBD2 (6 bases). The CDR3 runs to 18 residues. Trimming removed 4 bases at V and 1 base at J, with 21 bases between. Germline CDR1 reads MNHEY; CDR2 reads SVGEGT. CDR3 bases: TGTGCCAGCAGTTCCTTATTTCTATACGAGCGGGGCACAGATACGCAGTATTTT. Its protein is CASSSLFLYERGTDTQYF.

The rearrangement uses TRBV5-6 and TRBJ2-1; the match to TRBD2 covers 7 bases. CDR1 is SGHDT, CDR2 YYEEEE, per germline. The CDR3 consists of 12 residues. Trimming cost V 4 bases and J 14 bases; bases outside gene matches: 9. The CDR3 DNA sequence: TGTGCCAGCAGCCTACCTAGCGGTTGGGAGTTCTTC. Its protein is CASSLPSGWEFF.

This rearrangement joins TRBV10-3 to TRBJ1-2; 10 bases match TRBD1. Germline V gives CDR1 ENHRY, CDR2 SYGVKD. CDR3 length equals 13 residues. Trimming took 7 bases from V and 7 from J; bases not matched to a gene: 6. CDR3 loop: CAITVDRGAGYTF. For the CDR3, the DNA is TGTGCCATCACTGTGGACAGGGGGGCTGGCTACACCTTC.

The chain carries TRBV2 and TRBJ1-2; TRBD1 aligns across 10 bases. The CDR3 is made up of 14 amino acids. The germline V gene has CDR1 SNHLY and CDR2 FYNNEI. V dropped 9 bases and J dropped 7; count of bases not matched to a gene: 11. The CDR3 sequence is CARQGQGPKGGYTF. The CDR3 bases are TGTGCCAGACAGGGACAGGGGCCAAAAGGTGGCTACACCTTC.

CDR3 in amino acids: CASSPRQGITEAFF. As DNA, the CDR3 is TGTGCCAGCAGCCCCCGACAGGGGATCACTGAAGCTTTCTTT. The chain couples TRBV7-3 to TRBJ1-1; the match to TRBD1 covers 8 bases. CDR3 length: 14 residues. V shed 5 bases, J shed 4 bases, and the junction held 6 bases outside the gene matches. CDR1 is SGHTA and CDR2 is FQGTGA in the germline V gene.

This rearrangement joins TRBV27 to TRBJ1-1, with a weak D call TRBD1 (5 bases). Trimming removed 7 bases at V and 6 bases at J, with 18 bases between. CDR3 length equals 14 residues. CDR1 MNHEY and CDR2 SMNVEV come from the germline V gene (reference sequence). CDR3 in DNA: TGTGCCAGCACTTCCCGGGGGGGACCCCCTGAAGCTTTCTTT. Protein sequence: CASTSRGGPPEAFF.

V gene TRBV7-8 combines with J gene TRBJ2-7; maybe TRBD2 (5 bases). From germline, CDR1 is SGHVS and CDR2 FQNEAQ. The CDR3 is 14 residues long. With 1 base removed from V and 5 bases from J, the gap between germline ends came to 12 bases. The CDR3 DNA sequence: TGTGCCAGCAGCTTAGGCGCTAGCTTGGACGAGCAGTACTTC. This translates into CASSLGASLDEQYF.

The CDR3 is CASSQVAEPQYF. CDR3 in DNA: TGCGCCAGCAGCCAAGTCGCCGAGCCCCAGTACTTC. The chain recombines TRBV4-1 with TRBJ2-5; no definite D call. V lost 1 base and J lost 9, with 9 bases in between. CDR3 length: 12 amino acids. Germline CDR1 and CDR2: MGHRA and YSYEKL.

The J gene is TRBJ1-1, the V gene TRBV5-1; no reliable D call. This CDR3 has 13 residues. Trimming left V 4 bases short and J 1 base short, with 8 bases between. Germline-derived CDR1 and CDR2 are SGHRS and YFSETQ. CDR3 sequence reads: CASSVTANTEAFF. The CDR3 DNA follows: TGCGCCAGCAGCGTCACAGCGAACACTGAAGCTTTCTTT.

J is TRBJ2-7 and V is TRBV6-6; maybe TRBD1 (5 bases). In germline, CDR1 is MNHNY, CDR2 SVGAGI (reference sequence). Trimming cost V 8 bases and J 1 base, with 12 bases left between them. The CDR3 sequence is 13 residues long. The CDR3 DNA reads TGTGCCAGCCGGACACTCATATCCTACGAGCAGTACTTC. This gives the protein CASRTLISYEQYF.

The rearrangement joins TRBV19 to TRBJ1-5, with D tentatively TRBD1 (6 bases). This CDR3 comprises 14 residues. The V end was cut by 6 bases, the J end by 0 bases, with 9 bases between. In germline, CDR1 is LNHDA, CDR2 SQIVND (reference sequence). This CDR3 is CASSGQHSNQPQHF. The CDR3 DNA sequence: TGTGCCAGTAGCGGACAGCATAGCAATCAGCCCCAGCATTTT.

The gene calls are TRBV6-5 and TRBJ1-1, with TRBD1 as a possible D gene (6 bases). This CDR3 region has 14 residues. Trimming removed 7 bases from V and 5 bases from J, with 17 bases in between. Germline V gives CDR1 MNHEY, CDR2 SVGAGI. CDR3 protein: CASTYLTGQTEAFF. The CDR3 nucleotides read TGTGCCAGCACCTACCTTACAGGGCAAACTGAAGCTTTCTTT.

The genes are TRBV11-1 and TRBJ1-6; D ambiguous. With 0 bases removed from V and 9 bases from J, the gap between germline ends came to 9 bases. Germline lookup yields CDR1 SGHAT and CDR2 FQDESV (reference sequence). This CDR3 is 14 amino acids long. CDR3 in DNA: TGTGCCAGCAGCTTAGCGCTTCCGGGTTCACCCCTCCACTTT. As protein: CASSLALPGSPLHF.

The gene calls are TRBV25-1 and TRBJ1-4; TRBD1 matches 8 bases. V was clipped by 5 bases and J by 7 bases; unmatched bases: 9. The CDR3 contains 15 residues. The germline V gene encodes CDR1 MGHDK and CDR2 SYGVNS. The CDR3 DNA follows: TGTGCCAGCAGTAAAGGACAGGGAAGTGGTGAAAAACTGTTTTTT. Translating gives CASSKGQGSGEKLFF.

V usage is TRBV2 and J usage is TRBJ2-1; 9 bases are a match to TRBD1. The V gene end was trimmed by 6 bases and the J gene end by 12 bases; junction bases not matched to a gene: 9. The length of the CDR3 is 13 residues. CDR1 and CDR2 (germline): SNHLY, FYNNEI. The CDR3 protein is CASSLGQGSWQFF. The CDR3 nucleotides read TGTGCCAGCAGCTTGGGACAGGGAAGTTGGCAGTTCTTC. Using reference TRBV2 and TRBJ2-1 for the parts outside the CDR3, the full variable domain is EPEVTQTPSHQVTQMGQEVILRCVPISNHLYFYWYRQILGQKVEFLVSFYNNEISEKSEIFDDQFSVERPDGSNFTLKIRSTKLEDSAMYFCASSLGQGSWQFFGPGTRLTVL.

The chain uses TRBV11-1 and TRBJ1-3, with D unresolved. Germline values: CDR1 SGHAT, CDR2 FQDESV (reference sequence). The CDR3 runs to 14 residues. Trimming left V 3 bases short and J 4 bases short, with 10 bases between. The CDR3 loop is CASSFDDKGNTIYF. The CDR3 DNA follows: TGTGCCAGCAGCTTCGATGACAAGGGAAACACCATATATTTT.

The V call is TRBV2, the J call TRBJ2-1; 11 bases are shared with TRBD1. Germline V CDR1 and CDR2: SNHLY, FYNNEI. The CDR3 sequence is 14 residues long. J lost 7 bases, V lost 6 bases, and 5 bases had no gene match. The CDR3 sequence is CASSAGQGVNEQFF. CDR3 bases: TGTGCCAGCAGCGCGGGACAGGGGGTAAATGAGCAGTTCTTC.

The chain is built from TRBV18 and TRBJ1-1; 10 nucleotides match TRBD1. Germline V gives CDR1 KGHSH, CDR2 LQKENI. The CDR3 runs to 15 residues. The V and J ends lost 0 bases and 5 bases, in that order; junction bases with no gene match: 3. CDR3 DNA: TGTGCCAGCTCACCACCGGGACAGGGGCGGACTGAAGCTTTCTTT. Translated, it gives CASSPPGQGRTEAFF.

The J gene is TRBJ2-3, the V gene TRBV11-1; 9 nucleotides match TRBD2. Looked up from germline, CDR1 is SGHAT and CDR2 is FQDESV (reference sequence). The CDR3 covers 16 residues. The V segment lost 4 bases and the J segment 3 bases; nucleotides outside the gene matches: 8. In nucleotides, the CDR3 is TGTGCCAGCAGCTCCTTCCTAGCGGGGAGTACAGATACGCAGTATTTT. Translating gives CASSSFLAGSTDTQYF. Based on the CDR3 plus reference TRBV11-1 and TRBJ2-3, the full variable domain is EAEVAQSPRYKITEKSQAVAFWCDPISGHATLYWYRQILGQGPELLVQFQDESVVDDSQLPKDRFSAERLKGVDSTLKIQPAELGDSAMYLCASSSFLAGSTDTQYFGPGTRLTVL.